Below are 7 T cell receptor beta chains sequenced from a single sample in a study of blood T cell repertoires in COVID-19 (dated by TCRdb to 2019 to 2021). Preparation of the library involved the immunoSEQ multiplex PCR assay. TCRdb re-hosts the immuneACCESS table, in-frame sequences only. Its copies lack some clones; in the studies checked, an unresolved V gene accounts for under half of them, and the cause for the rest is not known. The sample profile shows about 190,000 clones; about 88% of them were found once. 2.7% of the sample is in the top ten clones. The sample was peripheral blood. These receptors were collected from a man aged 35 to 55 with active or convalescent COVID-19.

The chain carries TRBV6-1 and TRBJ2-5, with TRBD2 identical over 7 bases. The CDR3 is 16 residues long. J was trimmed by 5 bases and V by 0 bases; bases with no gene match: 9. Germline V gene sequence: CDR1 MNHNS, CDR2 SASEGT. The CDR3 DNA follows: TGTGCCAGCAGTGAAGCGAGGGCTAGCGGCCGGGAGACCCAGTACTTC. It specifies CASSEARASGRETQYF.

The genes are TRBV28 and TRBJ1-1; a weak D match, TRBD1 (5 bases). V lost 5 bases, J lost 4 bases, and 11 bases lay in between. CDR1 is MDHEN and CDR2 is SYDVKM in the germline V gene. The CDR3 contains 13 residues. Here the CDR3 DNA reads TGTGCCAGCAGTCAGAACGGGGGCACTGAAGCTTTCTTT. Protein: CASSQNGGTEAFF.

This rearrangement joins TRBV11-3 to TRBJ2-5, with TRBD2 as a possible D gene (6 bases). V shed 6 bases and J shed 0 bases, with 17 bases lying between them. The germline gives CDR1 SGHNT, CDR2 YENEEA. This CDR3 has 16 amino acids. CDR3 nucleotide sequence: TGTGCCAGCAGTCCCCAGGTGGGCGGGGACCAAGAGACCCAGTACTTC. Protein sequence: CASSPQVGGDQETQYF.

This clone was seen a single time. V and J are TRBV4-1 and TRBJ2-7; D unresolved. The CDR3 spans 13 residues. Trimming took 1 base from V and 3 from J, leaving 7 bases between them. The germline V gene has CDR1 MGHRA and CDR2 YSYEKL. As DNA, the CDR3 is TGCGCCAGCAGCCAAGGTCCGGGCTACGAGCAGTACTTC. This sequence encodes CASSQGPGYEQYF.

The rearrangement links TRBV30 to TRBJ2-7, with a possible D match to TRBD1 (5 bases). Germline V gives CDR1 GTSNPN, CDR2 SVGIG (reference sequence). This CDR3 is 14 amino acids long. With 5 bases removed from V and 1 base from J, the gap between germline ends came to 15 bases. The CDR3: CAWEPSRGSYEQYF. CDR3 nucleotide sequence: TGTGCCTGGGAACCCTCTAGGGGTTCCTACGAGCAGTACTTC.

This chain links TRBV5-5 with TRBJ2-2, with a possible D match to TRBD2 (6 bases). With 4 bases removed from V and 5 bases from J, the gap between germline ends came to 18 bases. There are 16 residues in the CDR3. CDR1 is SGHKS and CDR2 is YYEKEE in the germline V gene (reference sequence). The DNA for the CDR3 is TGTGCCAGCAGCCCTGGGGGACTCCTGAAGACCGGGGAGCTGTTTTTT. As protein: CASSPGGLLKTGELFF.

This rearrangement joins TRBV5-1 to TRBJ2-7; D uncertain. Looked up from germline, CDR1 is SGHRS and CDR2 is YFSETQ. There are 14 residues in the CDR3. V was trimmed by 4 bases and J by 6 bases, leaving 17 bases between them. The CDR3 sequence is CASSPIIRSGEQYF. DNA for the CDR3: TGCGCCAGCAGCCCCATAATAAGATCGGGCGAGCAGTACTTC.